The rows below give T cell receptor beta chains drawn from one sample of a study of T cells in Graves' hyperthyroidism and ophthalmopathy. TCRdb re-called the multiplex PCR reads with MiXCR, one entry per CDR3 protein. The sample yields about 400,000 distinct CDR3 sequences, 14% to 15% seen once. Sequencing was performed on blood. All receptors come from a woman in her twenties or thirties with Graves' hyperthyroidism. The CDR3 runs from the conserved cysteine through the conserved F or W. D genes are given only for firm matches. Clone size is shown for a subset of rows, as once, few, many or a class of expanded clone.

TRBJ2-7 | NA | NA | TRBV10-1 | TGCGCCAGCAGTGAGCCGTTATACGAGCAGTACTTC | CASSEPLYEQYF
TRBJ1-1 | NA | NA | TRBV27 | TGTGCCAGCAGACAACAGGGAGGAGCTGAAGCTTTCTTT | CASRQQGGAEAFF
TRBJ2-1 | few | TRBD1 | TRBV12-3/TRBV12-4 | TGTGCCAGCAGCCCCTTCGGGACAGAGCACTACAATGAGCAGTTCTTC | CASSPFGTEHYNEQFF
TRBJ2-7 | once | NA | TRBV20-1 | TGCAGTGCTAGAAACCCCGGGCGCCCTCCCTACGAGCAGTACTTC | CSARNPGRPPYEQYF
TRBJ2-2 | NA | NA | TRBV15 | TGTGCCACCAGAACAGCGGCAGAGGCCGGGGAGCTGTTTTTT | CATRTAAEAGELFF
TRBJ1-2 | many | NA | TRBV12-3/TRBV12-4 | TGTGCCAGCAGCTCGAGGGCGACAGGCAGCCTCTATGGCTACACCTTC | CASSSRATGSLYGYTF
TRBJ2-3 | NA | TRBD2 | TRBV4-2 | TGTGCCAGCAGCTCATACCTAGCGGGAGAGACAGGAGATACGCAGTATTTT | CASSSYLAGETGDTQYF
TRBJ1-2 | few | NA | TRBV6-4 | TGTGCCAGCAGTGACTCGCGGACGACGGGCTACACCTTC | CASSDSRTTGYTF
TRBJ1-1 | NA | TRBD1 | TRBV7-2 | TGTGCCAGCAGCTTTGGTTTAGGACAGGGGGCTTTATCGAACACTGAAGCTTTCTTT | CASSFGLGQGALSNTEAFF
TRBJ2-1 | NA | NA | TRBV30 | TGTGCCTGGAGTGTGAGGTCCGTGGACAGCGAGCAGTTCTTC | CAWSVRSVDSEQFF
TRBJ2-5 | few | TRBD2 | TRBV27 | TGTGCCAGCAGGCGGGAGGGATGGACGGAGACCCAGTACTTC | CASRREGWTETQYF
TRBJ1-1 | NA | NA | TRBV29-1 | TGCAGCGTTGTGGAGAACACTGAAGCTTTCTTT | CSVVENTEAFF
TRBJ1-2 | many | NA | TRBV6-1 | TGTGCCAGCAGTGAATACTGGGAGTACACCTTC | CASSEYWEYTF
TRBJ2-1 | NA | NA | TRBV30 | TGTGCCTGGAGTGAGCGGGAGCAGTTCTTC | CAWSEREQFF
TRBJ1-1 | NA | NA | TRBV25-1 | TGTGCCAGCGGTCAGGGTGGGAAAACTGAAGCTTTCTTT | CASGQGGKTEAFF
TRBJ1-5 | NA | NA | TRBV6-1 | TGTGCCAGCAGACCCGGGGGGCCCCAGCATTTT | CASRPGGPQHF
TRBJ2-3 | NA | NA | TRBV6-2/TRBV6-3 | TGTGCCAGCAGTTACTCGAGGGCCTTTAGCACAGATACGCAGTATTTT | CASSYSRAFSTDTQYF
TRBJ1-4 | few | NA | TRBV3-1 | TGTGCCAGCAGCCAAGATTTGGGAAGTGAAAAACTGTTTTTT | CASSQDLGSEKLFF
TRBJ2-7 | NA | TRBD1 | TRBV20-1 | TGCAGTGCTAGAGATCGACAGGGGCCGAACGAGCAGTACTTC | CSARDRQGPNEQYF
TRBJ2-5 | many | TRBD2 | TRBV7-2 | TGTGCCAGCAGCTCGCGTACTAGCGGGGGGGAGACCCAGTACTTC | CASSSRTSGGETQYF
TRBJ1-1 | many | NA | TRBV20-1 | TGCAGTGCTAGAGCCCGAGGGTATTGGCACACTGAAGCTTTCTTT | CSARARGYWHTEAFF
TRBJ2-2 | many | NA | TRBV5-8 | TGTGCCAGCAGTTTCGGCGGGGGCGGGAGTAACACCGGGGAGCTGTTTTTT | CASSFGGGGSNTGELFF
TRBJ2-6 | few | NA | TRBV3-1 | TGTGCCAGCAGCCAAGCGGGGTCTGGGGCCAACGTCCTGACTTTC | CASSQAGSGANVLTF
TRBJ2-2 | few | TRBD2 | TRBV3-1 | TGTGCCAGCAGCCAACATGGACTAGCGGGAGGGACTGTCGGGGAGCTGTTTTTT | CASSQHGLAGGTVGELFF
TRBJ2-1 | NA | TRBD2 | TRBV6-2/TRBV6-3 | TGTGCCAGCAGTTACTCGATACTAGCGGCCTACAATGAGCAGTTCTTC | CASSYSILAAYNEQFF
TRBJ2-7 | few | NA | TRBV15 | TGTGCCACCAGCAGAAAGGGGTCCGCCAGGGCCTACGAGCAGTACTTC | CATSRKGSARAYEQYF
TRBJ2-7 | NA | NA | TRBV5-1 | TGCGCCAGCAGTACCGCGGGGATACCCTACGAGCAGTACTTC | CASSTAGIPYEQYF
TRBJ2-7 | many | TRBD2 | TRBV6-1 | TGTGCCAGCACCGAACTAGCGGGAGGGTACGAGCAGTACTTC | CASTELAGGYEQYF